Sequencing of this T cell receptor beta chain was carried out in a study of a mutant IDH1 vaccine in newly diagnosed glioma. Clones were sequenced by immunoSEQ multiplex PCR, and TCRdb holds only the in-frame ones, with some missing. The sample gives 52,000 or so clones, around 80% of which show up once; around 8.4% is in the top ten. CDR1 is LNHDA, CDR2 SQIVND, per germline (reference sequence). This CDR3 is 13 amino acids long. With 5 bases removed from V and 7 bases from J, the gap between germline ends came to 14 bases. Time point here: week 23, last vaccination. Doses of 300 ug of mutant IDH1 20-mer peptide were given with topical imiquimod. Each tumor in the donors was a new WHO grade 3 or 4 astrocytoma, IDH1-mutant and ATRX-lost. Study findings and constraints: Among top peripheral T cell clonotypes, changes seemed unrelated to pseudoprogression. Induction of immune responses by the vaccine occurred in more than 85% of patients.

Turning to this clone: The antigen is undetermined.

The sample was PBMCs, taken from a glioma patient whose treatment included an IDH1 peptide vaccine. The gene calls are TRBV19 and TRBJ1-1; D might be TRBD1 (5 bases). The receptor comes from a woman in her thirties or forties with glioma. Some clones in this sample may be carry-over from other donors' samples. This CDR3 reads CASSPQGAGEAFF. Written as DNA, the CDR3 is TGTGCCAGTAGTCCCCAGGGAGCGGGTGAAGCTTTCTTT.